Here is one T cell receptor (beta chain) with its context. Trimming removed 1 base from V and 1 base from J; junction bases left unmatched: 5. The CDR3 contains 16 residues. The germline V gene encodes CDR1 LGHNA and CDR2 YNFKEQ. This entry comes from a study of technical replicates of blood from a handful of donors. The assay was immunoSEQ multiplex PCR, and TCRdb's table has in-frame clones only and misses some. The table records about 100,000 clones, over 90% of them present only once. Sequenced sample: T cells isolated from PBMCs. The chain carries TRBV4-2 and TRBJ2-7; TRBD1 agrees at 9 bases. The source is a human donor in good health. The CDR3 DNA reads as TGTGCCAGCAGCCAAGTCAGCGGACAGGGGTCCTACGAGCAGTACTTC. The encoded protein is CASSQVSGQGSYEQYF.